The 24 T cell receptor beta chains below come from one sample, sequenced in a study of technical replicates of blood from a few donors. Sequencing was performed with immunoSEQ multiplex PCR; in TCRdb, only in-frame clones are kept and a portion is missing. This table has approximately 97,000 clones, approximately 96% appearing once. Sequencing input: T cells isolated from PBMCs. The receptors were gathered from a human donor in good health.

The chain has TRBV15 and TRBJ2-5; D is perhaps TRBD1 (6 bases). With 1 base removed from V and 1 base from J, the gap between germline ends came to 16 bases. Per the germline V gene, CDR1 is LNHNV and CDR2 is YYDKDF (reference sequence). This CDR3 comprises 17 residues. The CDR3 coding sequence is TGTGCCACCAGCAGAGTTGGGGTGGGGGCTTTCCAAGAGACCCAGTACTTC. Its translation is CATSRVGVGAFQETQYF.

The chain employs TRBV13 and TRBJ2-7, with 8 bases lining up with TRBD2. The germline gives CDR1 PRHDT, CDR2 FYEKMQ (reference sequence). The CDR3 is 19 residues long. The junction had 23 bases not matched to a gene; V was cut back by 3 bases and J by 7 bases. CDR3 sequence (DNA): TGTGCCAGCAGCTTCATTAAGGACCCGAAGCCGGCGGGAGGAGGAGAGCAGTACTTC. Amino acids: CASSFIKDPKPAGGGEQYF.

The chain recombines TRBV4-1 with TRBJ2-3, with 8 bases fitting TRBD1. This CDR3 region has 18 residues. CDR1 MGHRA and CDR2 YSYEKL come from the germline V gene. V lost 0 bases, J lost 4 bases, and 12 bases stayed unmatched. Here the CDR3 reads CASSQDTRQQGASDTQYF. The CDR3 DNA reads TGCGCCAGCAGCCAAGATACCCGGCAGCAGGGGGCCTCAGATACGCAGTATTTT.

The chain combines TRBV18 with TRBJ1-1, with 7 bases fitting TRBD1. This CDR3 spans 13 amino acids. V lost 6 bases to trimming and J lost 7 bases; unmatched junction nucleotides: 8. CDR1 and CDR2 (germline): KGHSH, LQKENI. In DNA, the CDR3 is TGTGCCAGCTCTTCGACAGGGCGGAGTGAAGCTTTCTTT. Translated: CASSSTGRSEAFF.

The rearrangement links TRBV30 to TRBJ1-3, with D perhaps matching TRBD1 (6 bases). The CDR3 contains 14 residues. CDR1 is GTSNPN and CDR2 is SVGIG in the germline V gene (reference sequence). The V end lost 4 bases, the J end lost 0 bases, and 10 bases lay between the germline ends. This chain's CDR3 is CAWKGGGSGNTIYF. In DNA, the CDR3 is TGTGCCTGGAAGGGGGGGGGCTCTGGAAACACCATATATTTT.

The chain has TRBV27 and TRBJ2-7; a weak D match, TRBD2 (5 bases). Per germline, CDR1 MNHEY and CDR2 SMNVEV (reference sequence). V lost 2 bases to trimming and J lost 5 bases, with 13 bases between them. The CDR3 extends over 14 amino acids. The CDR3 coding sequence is TGTGCCAGCAGTTTAGCGGGTGCCGGGGACGAGCAGTACTTC. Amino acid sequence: CASSLAGAGDEQYF.

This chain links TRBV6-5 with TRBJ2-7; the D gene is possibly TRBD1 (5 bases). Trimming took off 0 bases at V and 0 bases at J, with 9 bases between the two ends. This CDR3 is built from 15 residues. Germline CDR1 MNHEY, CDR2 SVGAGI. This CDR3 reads CASSYSMDTSYEQYF. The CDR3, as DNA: TGTGCCAGCAGTTACTCGATGGACACCTCCTACGAGCAGTACTTC.

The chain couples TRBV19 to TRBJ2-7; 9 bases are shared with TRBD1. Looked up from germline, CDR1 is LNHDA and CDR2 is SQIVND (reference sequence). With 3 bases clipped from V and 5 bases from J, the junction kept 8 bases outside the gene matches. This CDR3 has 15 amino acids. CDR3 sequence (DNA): TGTGCCAGTAGTATTCGGGACAGGGTTCACGACGAGCAGTACTTC. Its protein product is CASSIRDRVHDEQYF.

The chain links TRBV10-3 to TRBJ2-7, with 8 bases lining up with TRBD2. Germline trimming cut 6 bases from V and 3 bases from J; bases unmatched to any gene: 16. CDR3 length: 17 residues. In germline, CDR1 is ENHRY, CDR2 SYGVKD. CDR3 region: CAISAQVLLAGSYEQYF. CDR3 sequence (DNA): TGTGCCATCAGCGCTCAGGTATTATTAGCGGGAAGCTACGAGCAGTACTTC.

CDR3 loop: CARFRRVDEKLFF. The CDR3 DNA follows: TGCGCGAGATTTAGGAGAGTCGATGAAAAACTGTTTTTT. This chain connects TRBV23-1 to TRBJ1-4; D is ambiguous. TRBV23-1 belongs to the ORF category, with a function that is uncertain. CDR3 length: 13 amino acids.

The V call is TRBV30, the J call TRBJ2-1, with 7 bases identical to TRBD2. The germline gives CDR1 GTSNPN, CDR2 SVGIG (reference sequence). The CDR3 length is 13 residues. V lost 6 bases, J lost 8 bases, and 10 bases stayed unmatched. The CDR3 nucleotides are TGTGCCTGTAAGGGCGGGAGTATGTATGAGCAGTTCTTC. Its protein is CACKGGSMYEQFF.

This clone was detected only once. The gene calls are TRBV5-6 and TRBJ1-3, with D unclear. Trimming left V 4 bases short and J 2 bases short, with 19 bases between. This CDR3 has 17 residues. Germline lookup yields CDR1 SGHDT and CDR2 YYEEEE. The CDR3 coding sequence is TGTGCCAGCAGCCTGTGGGTTGCGGAAGAAACTGGAAACACCATATATTTT. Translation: CASSLWVAEETGNTIYF.

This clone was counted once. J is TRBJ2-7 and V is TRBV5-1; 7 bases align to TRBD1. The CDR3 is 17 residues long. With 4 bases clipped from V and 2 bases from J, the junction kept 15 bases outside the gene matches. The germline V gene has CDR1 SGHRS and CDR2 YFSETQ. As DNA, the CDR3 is TGCGCCAGCAGCATGACGAGACAGGGAGAGGGGCCCTACGAGCAGTACTTC. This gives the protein CASSMTRQGEGPYEQYF.

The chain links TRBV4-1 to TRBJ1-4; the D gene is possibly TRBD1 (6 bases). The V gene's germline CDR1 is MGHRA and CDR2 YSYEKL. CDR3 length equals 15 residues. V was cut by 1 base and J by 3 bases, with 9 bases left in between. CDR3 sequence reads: CASSQAQGPNEKLFF. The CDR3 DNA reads TGCGCCAGCAGCCAAGCACAGGGCCCTAATGAAAAACTGTTTTTT.

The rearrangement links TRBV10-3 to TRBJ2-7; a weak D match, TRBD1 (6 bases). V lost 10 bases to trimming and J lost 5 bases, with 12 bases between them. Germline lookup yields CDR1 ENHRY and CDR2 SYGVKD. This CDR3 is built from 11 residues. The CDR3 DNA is TGTGCCACCTGTCGGACAGACGAGCAGTACTTC. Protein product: CATCRTDEQYF.

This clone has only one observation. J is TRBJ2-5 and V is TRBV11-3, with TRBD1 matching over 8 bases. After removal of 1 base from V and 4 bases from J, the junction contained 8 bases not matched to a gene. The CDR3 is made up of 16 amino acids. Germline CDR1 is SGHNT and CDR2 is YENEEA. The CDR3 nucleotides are TGTGCCAGCAGCTTAGGTGGGCCAGGGGGCAGAGAGACCCAGTACTTC. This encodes CASSLGGPGGRETQYF.

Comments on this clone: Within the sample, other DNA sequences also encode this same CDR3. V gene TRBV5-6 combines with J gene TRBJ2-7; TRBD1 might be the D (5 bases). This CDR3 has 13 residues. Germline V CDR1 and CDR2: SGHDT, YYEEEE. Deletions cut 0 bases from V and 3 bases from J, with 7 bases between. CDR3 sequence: CASSLGQSYEQYF. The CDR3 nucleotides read TGTGCCAGCAGCTTGGGACAGAGCTACGAGCAGTACTTC. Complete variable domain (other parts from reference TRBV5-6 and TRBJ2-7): DAGVTQSPTHLIKTRGQQVTLRCSPKSGHDTVSWYQQALGQGPQFIFQYYEEEERQRGNFPDRFSGHQFPNYSSELNVNALLLGDSALYLCASSLGQSYEQYFGPGTRLTVT.

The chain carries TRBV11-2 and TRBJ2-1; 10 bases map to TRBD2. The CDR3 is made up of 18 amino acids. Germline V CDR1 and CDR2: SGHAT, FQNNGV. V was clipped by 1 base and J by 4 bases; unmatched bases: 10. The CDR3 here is CASSLGLAGERSYNEQFF. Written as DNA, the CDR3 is TGTGCCAGCAGCTTAGGGCTAGCGGGAGAGCGGAGTTACAATGAGCAGTTCTTC.

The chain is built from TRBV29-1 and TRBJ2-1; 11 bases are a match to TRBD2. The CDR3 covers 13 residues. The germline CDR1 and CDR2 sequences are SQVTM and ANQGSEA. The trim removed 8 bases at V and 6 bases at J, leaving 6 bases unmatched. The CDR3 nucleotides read TGCAGCTCACGACTAGCGGGATTCAATGAGCAGTTCTTC. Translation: CSSRLAGFNEQFF.

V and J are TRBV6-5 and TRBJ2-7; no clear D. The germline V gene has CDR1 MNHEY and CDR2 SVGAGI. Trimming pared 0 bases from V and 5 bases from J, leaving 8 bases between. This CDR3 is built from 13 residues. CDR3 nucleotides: TGTGCCAGCAGTTACTCGAATCTAAACGAGCAGTACTTC. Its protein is CASSYSNLNEQYF.

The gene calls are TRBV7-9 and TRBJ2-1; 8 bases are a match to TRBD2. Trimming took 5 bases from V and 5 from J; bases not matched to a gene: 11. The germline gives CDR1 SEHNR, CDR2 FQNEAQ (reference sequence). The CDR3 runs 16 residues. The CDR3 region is CASSQTPGLGNNEQFF. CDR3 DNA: TGTGCCAGCAGCCAAACTCCGGGACTAGGAAACAATGAGCAGTTCTTC. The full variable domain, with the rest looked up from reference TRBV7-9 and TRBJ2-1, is DTGVSQNPRHKITKRGQNVTFRCDPISEHNRLYWYRQTLGQGPEFLTYFQNEAQLEKSRLLSDRFSAERPKGSFSTLEIQRTEQGDSAMYLCASSQTPGLGNNEQFFGPGTRLTVL.

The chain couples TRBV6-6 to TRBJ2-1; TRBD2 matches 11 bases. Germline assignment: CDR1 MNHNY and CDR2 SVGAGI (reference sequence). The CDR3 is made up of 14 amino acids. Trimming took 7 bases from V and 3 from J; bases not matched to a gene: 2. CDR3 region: CASMGTSGYNEQFF. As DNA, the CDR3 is TGTGCCAGCATGGGGACTAGCGGCTACAATGAGCAGTTCTTC.

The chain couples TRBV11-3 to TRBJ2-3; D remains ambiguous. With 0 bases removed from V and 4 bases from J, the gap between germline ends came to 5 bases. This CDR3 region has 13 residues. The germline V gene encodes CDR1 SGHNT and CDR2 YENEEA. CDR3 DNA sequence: TGTGCCAGCAGCTTAGAAGCGCCAGATACGCAGTATTTT. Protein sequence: CASSLEAPDTQYF.

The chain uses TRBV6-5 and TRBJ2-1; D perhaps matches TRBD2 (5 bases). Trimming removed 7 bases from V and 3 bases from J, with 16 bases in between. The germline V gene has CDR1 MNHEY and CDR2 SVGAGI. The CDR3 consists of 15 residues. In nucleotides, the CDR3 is TGTGCCAGCAAATTGGCGGGCGCCGGCTACAATGAGCAGTTCTTC. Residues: CASKLAGAGYNEQFF.